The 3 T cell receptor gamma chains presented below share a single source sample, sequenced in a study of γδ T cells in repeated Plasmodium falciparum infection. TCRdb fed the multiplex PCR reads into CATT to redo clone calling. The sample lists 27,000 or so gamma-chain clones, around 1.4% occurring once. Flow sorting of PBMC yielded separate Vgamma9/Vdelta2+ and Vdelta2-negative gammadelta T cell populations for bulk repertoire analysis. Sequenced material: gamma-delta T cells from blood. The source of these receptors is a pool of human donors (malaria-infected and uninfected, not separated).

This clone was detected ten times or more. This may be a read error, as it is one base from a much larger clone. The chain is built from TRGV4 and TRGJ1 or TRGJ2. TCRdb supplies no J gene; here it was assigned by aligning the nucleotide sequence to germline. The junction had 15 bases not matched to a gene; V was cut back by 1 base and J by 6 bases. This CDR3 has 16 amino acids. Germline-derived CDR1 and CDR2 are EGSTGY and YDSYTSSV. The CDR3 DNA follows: TGTGCCACCTGGGATGGTTGCGACCGAAGTTGTTATAAGAAACTCTTT. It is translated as CATWDGCDRSCYKKLF.

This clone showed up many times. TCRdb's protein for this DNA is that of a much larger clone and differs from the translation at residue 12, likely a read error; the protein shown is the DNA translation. In DNA form, the CDR3 reads TGTGCCTTGTGGGAGGTGCAGAAAGAGTTGGGCGAAAAAATCAAGGTATTT. Amino acids: CALWEVQKELGEKIKVF. The chain employs TRGV9 and TRGJP. Here the J gene was assigned by germline matching of the DNA, as TCRdb has none. Germline lookup yields CDR1 GITISATS and CDR2 ISYDGTV (reference sequence). CDR3 length: 17 amino acids.

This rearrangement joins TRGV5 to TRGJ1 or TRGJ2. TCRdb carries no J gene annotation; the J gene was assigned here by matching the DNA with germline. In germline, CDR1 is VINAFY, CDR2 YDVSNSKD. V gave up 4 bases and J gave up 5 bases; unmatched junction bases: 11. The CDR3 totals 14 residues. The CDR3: CATWEDLLHYKKLF. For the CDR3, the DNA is TGTGCCACCTGGGAGGACTTACTTCATTATAAGAAACTCTTT.